The source of this T cell receptor (beta chain) is a study of T cell responses to AZD1222 COVID-19 vaccine. Whole-study results and caveats: Following two doses of AZD1222, Spike-specific TCR breadth and depth rose. Spike-spanning, vaccine-associated CD4 TCRs were dominant at 160-218 and 743-854.

Regarding this clone: What it recognizes is unknown.

Sequencing used immunoSEQ multiplex PCR; TCRdb keeps in-frame clones, though not all of them. Among around 26,000 clones listed, just over 85% were seen once. CDR1 is SGHRS, CDR2 YFSETQ, per germline. The junction had 12 bases not matched to a gene; V was cut back by 0 bases and J by 7 bases. The CDR3 covers 16 residues. The chain recombines TRBV5-1 with TRBJ2-7; 8 bases are shared with TRBD1. This receptor was identified in an adult who received the AZD1222 COVID-19 vaccine. Sequences were derived from peripheral blood, sampled 28 days after the second AZD1222 dose. CDR3 in amino acids: CASSLAPGQGPWEQYF. In DNA form, the CDR3 reads TGCGCCAGCAGCTTGGCCCCCGGACAGGGCCCTTGGGAGCAGTACTTC.